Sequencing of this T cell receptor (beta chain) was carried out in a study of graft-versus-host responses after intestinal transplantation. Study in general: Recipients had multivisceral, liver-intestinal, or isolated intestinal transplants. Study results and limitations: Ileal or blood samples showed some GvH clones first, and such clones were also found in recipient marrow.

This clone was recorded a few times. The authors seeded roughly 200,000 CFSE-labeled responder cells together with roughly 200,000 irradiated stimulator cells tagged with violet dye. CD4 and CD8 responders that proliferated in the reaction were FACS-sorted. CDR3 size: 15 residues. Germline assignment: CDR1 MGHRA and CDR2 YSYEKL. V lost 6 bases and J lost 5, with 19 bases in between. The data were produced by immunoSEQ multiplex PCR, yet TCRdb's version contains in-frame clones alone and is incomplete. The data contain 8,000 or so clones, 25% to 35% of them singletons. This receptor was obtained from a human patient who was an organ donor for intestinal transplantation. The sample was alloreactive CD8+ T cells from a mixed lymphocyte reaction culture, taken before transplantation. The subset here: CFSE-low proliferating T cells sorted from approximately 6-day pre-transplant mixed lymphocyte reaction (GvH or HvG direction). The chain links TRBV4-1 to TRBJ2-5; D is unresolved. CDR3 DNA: TGCGCCAGCAGGGCGACTCAGAGTTTCCGTGAGACCCAGTACTTC. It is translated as CASRATQSFRETQYF.